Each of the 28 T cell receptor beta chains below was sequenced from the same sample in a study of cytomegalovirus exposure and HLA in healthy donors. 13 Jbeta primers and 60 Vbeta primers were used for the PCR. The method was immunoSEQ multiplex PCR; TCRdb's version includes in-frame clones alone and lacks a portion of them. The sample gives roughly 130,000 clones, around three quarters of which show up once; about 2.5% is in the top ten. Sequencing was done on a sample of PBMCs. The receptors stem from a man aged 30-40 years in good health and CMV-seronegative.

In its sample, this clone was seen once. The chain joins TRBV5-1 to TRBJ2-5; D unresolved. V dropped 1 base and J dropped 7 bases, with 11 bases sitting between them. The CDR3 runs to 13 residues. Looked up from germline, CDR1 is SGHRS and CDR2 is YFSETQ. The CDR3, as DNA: TGCGCCAGCAGCTTGTCCCAAGGAGCGACCCAGTACTTC. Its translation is CASSLSQGATQYF.

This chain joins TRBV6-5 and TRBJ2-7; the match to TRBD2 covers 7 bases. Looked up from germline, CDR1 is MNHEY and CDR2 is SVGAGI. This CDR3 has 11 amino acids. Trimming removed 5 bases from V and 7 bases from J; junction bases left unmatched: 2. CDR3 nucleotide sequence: TGTGCCAGCAGTCCCGGGGGGGAGCAGTACTTC. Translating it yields CASSPGGEQYF.

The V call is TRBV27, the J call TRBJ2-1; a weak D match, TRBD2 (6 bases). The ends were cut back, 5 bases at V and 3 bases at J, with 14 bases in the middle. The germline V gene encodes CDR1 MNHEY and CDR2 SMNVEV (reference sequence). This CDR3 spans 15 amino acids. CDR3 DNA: TGTGCCAGCAGTACGGGACTGCAGGGCTACAATGAGCAGTTCTTC. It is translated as CASSTGLQGYNEQFF.

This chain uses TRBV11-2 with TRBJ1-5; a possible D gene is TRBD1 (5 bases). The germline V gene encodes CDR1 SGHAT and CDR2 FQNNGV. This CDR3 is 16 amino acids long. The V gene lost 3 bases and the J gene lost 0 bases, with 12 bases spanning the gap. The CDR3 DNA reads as TGTGCCAGCAGCTTTGGGGCAGCAAATAGCAATCAGCCCCAGCATTTT. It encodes CASSFGAANSNQPQHF. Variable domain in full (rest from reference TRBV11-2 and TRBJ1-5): EAGVAQSPRYKIIEKRQSVAFWCNPISGHATLYWYQQILGQGPKLLIQFQNNGVVDDSQLPKDRFSAERLKGVDSTLKIQPAKLEDSAVYLCASSFGAANSNQPQHFGDGTRLSIL.

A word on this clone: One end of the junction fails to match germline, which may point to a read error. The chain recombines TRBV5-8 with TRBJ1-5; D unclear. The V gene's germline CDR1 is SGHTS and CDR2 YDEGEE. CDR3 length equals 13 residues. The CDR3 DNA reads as TGTGCCAGCAGCGGAAGTAGCAATCAGCCCCAGAATTTT. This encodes CASSGSSNQPQNF.

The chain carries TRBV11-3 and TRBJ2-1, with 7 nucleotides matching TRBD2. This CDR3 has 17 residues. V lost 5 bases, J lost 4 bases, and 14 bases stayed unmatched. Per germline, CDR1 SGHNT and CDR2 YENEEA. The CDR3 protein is CASSDPVRRESYNEQFF. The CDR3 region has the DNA TGTGCCAGCAGCGACCCGGTAAGGCGGGAGTCATACAATGAGCAGTTCTTC.

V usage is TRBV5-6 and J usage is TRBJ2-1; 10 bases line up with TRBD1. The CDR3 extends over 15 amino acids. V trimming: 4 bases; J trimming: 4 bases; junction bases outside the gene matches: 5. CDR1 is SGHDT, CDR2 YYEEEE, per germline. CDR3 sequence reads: CASSLGDRGYNEQFF. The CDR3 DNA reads TGTGCCAGCAGCCTGGGGGACAGGGGATACAATGAGCAGTTCTTC.

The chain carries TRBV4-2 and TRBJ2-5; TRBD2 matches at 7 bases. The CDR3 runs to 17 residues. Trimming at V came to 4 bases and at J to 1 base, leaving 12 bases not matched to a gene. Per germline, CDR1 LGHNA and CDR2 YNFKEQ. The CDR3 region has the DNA TGTGCCAGCAGCCGGGGGGGTCGTGGGACTTCCCAAGAGACCCAGTACTTC. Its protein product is CASSRGGRGTSQETQYF.

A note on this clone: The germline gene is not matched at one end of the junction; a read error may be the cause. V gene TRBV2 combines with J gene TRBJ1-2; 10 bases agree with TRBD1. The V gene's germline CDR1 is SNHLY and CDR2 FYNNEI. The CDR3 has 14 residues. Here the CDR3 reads CASSGTGGNYGYPF. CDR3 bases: TGTGCCAGCAGTGGGACAGGGGGAAACTATGGCTACCCCTTC.

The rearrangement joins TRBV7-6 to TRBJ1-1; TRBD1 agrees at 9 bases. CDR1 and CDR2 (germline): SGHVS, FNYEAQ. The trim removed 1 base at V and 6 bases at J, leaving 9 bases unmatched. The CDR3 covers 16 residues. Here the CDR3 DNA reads TGTGCCAGCAGCTTAGGGGCGGAGGGACAGGGCGCTGAAGCTTTCTTT. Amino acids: CASSLGAEGQGAEAFF.

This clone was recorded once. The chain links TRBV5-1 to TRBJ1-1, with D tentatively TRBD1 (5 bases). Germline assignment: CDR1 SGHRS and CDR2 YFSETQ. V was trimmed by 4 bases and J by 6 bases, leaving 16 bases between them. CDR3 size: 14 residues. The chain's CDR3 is CASSPDPGRPEAFF. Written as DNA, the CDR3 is TGCGCCAGCAGCCCGGATCCAGGGCGACCTGAAGCTTTCTTT. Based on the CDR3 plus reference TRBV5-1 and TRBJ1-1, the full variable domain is KAGVTQTPRYLIKTRGQQVTLSCSPISGHRSVSWYQQTPGQGLQFLFEYFSETQRNKGNFPGRFSGRQFSNSRSEMNVSTLELGDSALYLCASSPDPGRPEAFFGQGTRLTVV.

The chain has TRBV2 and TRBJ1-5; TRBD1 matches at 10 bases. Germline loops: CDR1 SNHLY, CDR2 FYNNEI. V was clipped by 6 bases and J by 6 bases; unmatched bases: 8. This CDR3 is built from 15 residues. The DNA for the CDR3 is TGTGCCAGCAGATCGGACAGGGGGAAGGTTCAGCCCCAGCATTTT. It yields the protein CASRSDRGKVQPQHF.

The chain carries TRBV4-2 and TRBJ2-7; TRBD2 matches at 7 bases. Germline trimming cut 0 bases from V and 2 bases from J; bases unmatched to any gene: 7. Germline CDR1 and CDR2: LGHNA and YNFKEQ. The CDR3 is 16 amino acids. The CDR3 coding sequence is TGTGCCAGCAGCCAAGAACGTTGGGACTATACCTACGAGCAGTACTTC. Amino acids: CASSQERWDYTYEQYF.

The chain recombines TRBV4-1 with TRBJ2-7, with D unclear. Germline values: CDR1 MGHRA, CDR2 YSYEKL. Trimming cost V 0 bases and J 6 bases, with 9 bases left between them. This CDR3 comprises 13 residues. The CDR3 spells CASSQEMALEQYF. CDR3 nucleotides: TGCGCCAGCAGCCAAGAGATGGCCCTCGAGCAGTACTTC.

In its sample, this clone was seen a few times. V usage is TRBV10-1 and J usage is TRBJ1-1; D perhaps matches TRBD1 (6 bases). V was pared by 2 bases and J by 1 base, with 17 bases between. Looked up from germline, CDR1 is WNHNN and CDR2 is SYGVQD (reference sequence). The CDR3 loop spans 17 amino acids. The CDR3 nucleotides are TGCGCCAGCAGTGAGACCCAGACACAGGGCTGGAACACTGAAGCTTTCTTT. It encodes CASSETQTQGWNTEAFF.

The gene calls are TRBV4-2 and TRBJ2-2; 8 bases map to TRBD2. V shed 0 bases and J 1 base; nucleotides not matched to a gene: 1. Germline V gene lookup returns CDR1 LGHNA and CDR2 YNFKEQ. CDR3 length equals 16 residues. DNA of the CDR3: TGTGCCAGCAGCCAAGAGCTAGCGGGGAACACCGGGGAGCTGTTTTTT. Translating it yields CASSQELAGNTGELFF.

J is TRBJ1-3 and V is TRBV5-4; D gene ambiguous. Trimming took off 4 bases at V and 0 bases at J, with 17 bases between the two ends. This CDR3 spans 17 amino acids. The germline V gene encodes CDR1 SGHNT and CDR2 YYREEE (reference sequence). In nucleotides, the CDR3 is TGTGCCAGCAGCCCATATGGGCAGGTGGGCTCTGGAAACACCATATATTTT. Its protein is CASSPYGQVGSGNTIYF. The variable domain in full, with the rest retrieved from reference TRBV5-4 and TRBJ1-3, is ETGVTQSPTHLIKTRGQQVTLRCSSQSGHNTVSWYQQALGQGPQFIFQYYREEENGRGNFPPRFSGLQFPNYSSELNVNALELDDSALYLCASSPYGQVGSGNTIYFGEGSWLTVV.

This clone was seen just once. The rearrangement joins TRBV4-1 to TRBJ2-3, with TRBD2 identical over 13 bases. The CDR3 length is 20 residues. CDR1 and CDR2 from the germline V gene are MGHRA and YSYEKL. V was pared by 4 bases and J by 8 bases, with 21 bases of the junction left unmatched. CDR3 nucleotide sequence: TGCGCCAGCAGCCGACTGGGACTAGCGGGACTACCGGGAGAGTTAGGTACGCAGTATTTT. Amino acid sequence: CASSRLGLAGLPGELGTQYF.

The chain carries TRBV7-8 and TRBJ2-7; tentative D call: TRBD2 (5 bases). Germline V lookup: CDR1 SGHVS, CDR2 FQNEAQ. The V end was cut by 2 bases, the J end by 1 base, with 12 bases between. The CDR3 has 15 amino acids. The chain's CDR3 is CASSLQALVSYEQYF. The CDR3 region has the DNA TGTGCCAGCAGCTTACAGGCACTAGTATCCTACGAGCAGTACTTC.

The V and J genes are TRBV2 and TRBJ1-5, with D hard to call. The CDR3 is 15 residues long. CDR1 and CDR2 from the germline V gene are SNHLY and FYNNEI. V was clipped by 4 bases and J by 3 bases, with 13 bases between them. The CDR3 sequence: CASSGHTWANQPQHF. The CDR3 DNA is TGTGCCAGCAGTGGACACACATGGGCCAATCAGCCCCAGCATTTT.

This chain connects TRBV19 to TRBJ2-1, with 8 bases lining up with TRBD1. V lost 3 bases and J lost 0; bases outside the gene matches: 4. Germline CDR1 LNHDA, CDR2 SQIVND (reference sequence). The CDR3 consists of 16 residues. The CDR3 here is CASSILGQGSYNEQFF. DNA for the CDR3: TGTGCCAGTAGTATCCTAGGACAGGGCTCCTACAATGAGCAGTTCTTC. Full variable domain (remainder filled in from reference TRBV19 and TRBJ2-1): DGGITQSPKYLFRKEGQNVTLSCEQNLNHDAMYWYRQDPGQGLRLIYYSQIVNDFQKGDIAEGYSVSREKKESFPLTVTSAQKNPTAFYLCASSILGQGSYNEQFFGPGTRLTVL.

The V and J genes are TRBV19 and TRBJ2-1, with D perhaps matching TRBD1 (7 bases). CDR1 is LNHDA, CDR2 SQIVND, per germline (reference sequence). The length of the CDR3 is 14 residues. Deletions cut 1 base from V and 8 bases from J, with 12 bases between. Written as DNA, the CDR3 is TGTGCCAGTAGTATAGTGCAGGGGGGCGATGAGCAGTTCTTC. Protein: CASSIVQGGDEQFF.

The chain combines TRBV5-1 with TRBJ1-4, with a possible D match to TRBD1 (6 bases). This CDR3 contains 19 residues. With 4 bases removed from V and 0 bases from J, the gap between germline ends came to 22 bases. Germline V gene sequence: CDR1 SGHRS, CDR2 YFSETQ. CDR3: CASSPLQPGQFATNEKLFF. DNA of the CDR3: TGCGCCAGCAGCCCACTCCAACCGGGACAATTTGCAACTAATGAAAAACTGTTTTTT.

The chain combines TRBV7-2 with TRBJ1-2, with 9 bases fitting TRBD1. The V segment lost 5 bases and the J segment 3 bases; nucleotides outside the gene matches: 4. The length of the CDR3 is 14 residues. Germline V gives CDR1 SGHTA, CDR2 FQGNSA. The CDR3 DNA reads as TGTGCCAGCAGCCCCCGGACAGGGGACTATGGCTACACCTTC. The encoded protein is CASSPRTGDYGYTF.

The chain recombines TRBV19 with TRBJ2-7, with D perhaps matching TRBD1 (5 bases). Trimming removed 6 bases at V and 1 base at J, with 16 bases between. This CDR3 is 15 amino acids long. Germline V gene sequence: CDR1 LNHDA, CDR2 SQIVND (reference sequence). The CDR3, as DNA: TGTGCCAGTAGCGCCGCACACAGGAGTTCCTACGAGCAGTACTTC. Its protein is CASSAAHRSSYEQYF.

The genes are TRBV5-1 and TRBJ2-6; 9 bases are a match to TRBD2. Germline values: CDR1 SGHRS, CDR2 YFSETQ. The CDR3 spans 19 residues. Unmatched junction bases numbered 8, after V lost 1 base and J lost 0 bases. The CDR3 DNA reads TGCGCCAGCAGCTTGTCCCGCGGGGGGGCCAGCTCTGGGGCCAACGTCCTGACTTTC. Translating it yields CASSLSRGGASSGANVLTF. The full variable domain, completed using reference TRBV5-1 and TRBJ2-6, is KAGVTQTPRYLIKTRGQQVTLSCSPISGHRSVSWYQQTPGQGLQFLFEYFSETQRNKGNFPGRFSGRQFSNSRSEMNVSTLELGDSALYLCASSLSRGGASSGANVLTFGAGSRLTVL.

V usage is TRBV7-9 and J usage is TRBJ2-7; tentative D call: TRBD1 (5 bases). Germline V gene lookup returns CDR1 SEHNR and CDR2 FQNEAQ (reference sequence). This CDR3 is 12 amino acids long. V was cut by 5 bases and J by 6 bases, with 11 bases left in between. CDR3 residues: CASSPQGPEQYF. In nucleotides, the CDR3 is TGTGCCAGCAGCCCGCAGGGTCCCGAGCAGTACTTC.

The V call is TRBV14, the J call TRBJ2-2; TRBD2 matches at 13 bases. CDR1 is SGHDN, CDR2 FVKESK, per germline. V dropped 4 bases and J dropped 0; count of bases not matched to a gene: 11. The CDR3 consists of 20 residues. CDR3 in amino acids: CASSLDTGTSGESNTGELFF. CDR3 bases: TGTGCCAGCAGCCTAGACACCGGGACTAGCGGGGAATCGAACACCGGGGAGCTGTTTTTT. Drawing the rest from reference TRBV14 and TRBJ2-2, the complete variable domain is EAGVTQFPSHSVIEKGQTVTLRCDPISGHDNLYWYRRVMGKEIKFLLHFVKESKQDESGMPNNRFLAERTGGTYSTLKVQPAELEDSGVYFCASSLDTGTSGESNTGELFFGEGSRLTVL.